A selection of T cell receptor beta chains follows, all from one sample in a study of healthy donors' naive CD4 and CD8 T cells. TCRdb re-called the reads through MiXCR, storing one row per CDR3 protein. The sample contains about 180,000 distinct CDR3 sequences, around 74% of which appear only once. Sequenced: naive CD4+ and CD8+ T cells sorted from blood, pooled from several donors. All receptors come from a pool of human donors in good health; the sample pools cells from several healthy donors. CDR3s include the opening cysteine and the closing phenylalanine or tryptophan. D genes are given only for firm matches. Some rows have no size entry. The others give once, few or many, or a class for an expanded clone.

clone size: .
J gene: TRBJ2-7
D gene: TRBD2
V gene: TRBV5-1
CDR3 DNA: TGCGCCAGCAGCCGCACTAGCGGGACCTACGAGCAGTACTTC
CDR3 protein: CASSRTSGTYEQYF

clone size: .
J gene: TRBJ1-2
D gene: TRBD1
V gene: TRBV5-6
CDR3 DNA: TGTGCCAGCAGCTTACCGGGACAGGGAGGCTATGGCTACACCTTC
CDR3 protein: CASSLPGQGGYGYTF

clone size: .
J gene: TRBJ2-5
D gene: .
V gene: TRBV15
CDR3 DNA: TGTGCCACCAGCAGAGAGCCCCTACTAGGAGAGACCCAGTACTTC
CDR3 protein: CATSREPLLGETQYF

clone size: .
J gene: TRBJ2-7
D gene: TRBD1
V gene: TRBV29-1
CDR3 DNA: TGCAGCGTCGCAGGGATACAGGGGGCCTACGAGCAGTACTTC
CDR3 protein: CSVAGIQGAYEQYF

clone size: .
J gene: TRBJ2-3
D gene: TRBD2
V gene: TRBV7-8
CDR3 DNA: TGTGCCAGCAGCTTGTGGCGGGGGACAGATACGCAGTATTTT
CDR3 protein: CASSLWRGTDTQYF

clone size: .
J gene: TRBJ1-5
D gene: .
V gene: TRBV6-2/TRBV6-3
CDR3 DNA: TGTGCCAGCAGTTGGTTGCCCCGGACAGTACCTAATCAGCCCCAGCATTTT
CDR3 protein: CASSWLPRTVPNQPQHF

clone size: .
J gene: TRBJ2-1
D gene: .
V gene: TRBV12-3/TRBV12-4
CDR3 DNA: TGTGCCAGCAGTCCTCAGGTGGGTTACAATGAGCAGTTCTTC
CDR3 protein: CASSPQVGYNEQFF

clone size: .
J gene: TRBJ2-7
D gene: TRBD2
V gene: TRBV29-1
CDR3 DNA: TGCAGCGTCCTTGGGACTAGCGGGAGTTCCTACGAGCAGTACTTC
CDR3 protein: CSVLGTSGSSYEQYF

clone size: .
J gene: TRBJ2-5
D gene: .
V gene: TRBV6-5
CDR3 DNA: TGTGCCAGCAGTTCGCCGGACTTCCAAGAGACCCAGTACTTC
CDR3 protein: CASSSPDFQETQYF

clone size: .
J gene: TRBJ1-2
D gene: TRBD1
V gene: TRBV20-1
CDR3 DNA: TGCAGTGCTAGAAGACAGGGTGCCTATGGCTACACCTTC
CDR3 protein: CSARRQGAYGYTF

clone size: .
J gene: TRBJ2-7
D gene: TRBD2
V gene: TRBV5-1
CDR3 DNA: TGCGCCAGCAGCTTGGCTACTAGCGGGAGAGGATACGAGCAGTACTTC
CDR3 protein: CASSLATSGRGYEQYF

clone size: .
J gene: TRBJ2-1
D gene: TRBD2
V gene: TRBV6-5
CDR3 DNA: TGTGCCAGCAGTGGGACTAGGACGACCAATGAGCAGTTCTTC
CDR3 protein: CASSGTRTTNEQFF

clone size: .
J gene: TRBJ1-1
D gene: .
V gene: TRBV5-4
CDR3 DNA: TGTGCCAGCAGCTTGGGCAGGGAGAATGAAGCTTTCTTT
CDR3 protein: CASSLGRENEAFF

clone size: .
J gene: TRBJ1-2
D gene: TRBD1
V gene: TRBV29-1
CDR3 DNA: TGCAGCGTGGAGGGACAGGGGTACTATGGCTACACCTTC
CDR3 protein: CSVEGQGYYGYTF

clone size: .
J gene: TRBJ2-3
D gene: TRBD1
V gene: TRBV27
CDR3 DNA: TGTGCCAGCCGACAGGGGGCCCTGGTTTATACGCAGTATTTT
CDR3 protein: CASRQGALVYTQYF

clone size: .
J gene: TRBJ1-6
D gene: .
V gene: TRBV29-1
CDR3 DNA: TGCAGCGTCGCCGGGACATCTGATTCACCCCTCCACTTT
CDR3 protein: CSVAGTSDSPLHF

clone size: .
J gene: TRBJ2-1
D gene: TRBD1
V gene: TRBV12-3/TRBV12-4
CDR3 DNA: TGTGCCAGCAGTTTAATGGGCAGGGGGCTATTGTCCTACAATGAGCAGTTCTTC
CDR3 protein: CASSLMGRGLLSYNEQFF

clone size: .
J gene: TRBJ2-7
D gene: .
V gene: TRBV27
CDR3 DNA: TGTGCCAGCAGTCTGGGCGTCGGACAGCAGTACTTC
CDR3 protein: CASSLGVGQQYF

clone size: few
J gene: TRBJ2-5
D gene: TRBD2
V gene: TRBV27
CDR3 DNA: TGTGCCAGCAGTTCCCGACTAGCGGGACCCCTGGGGACCCAGTACTTC
CDR3 protein: CASSSRLAGPLGTQYF

clone size: .
J gene: TRBJ2-6
D gene: TRBD1
V gene: TRBV15
CDR3 DNA: TGTGCCACCAGCAGAGGATCAGGGGGATGGGGCTCTGGGGCCAACGTCCTGACTTTC
CDR3 protein: CATSRGSGGWGSGANVLTF

clone size: .
J gene: TRBJ2-1
D gene: .
V gene: TRBV4-2
CDR3 DNA: TGTGCCAGCAGCCAAGACGTCTCGGGGAGCAGCTCCTACAATGAGCAGTTCTTC
CDR3 protein: CASSQDVSGSSSYNEQFF

clone size: .
J gene: TRBJ2-1
D gene: TRBD2
V gene: TRBV19
CDR3 DNA: TGTGCCAGTAGTATAGGACTAGCGGGCCCATTCTACAATGGGCAGTTCTTC
CDR3 protein: CASSIGLAGPFYNGQFF

clone size: few
J gene: TRBJ2-7
D gene: .
V gene: TRBV29-1
CDR3 DNA: TGCAGCGCTACCCGGACGTCGGCCTACGAGCAGTACTTC
CDR3 protein: CSATRTSAYEQYF

clone size: .
J gene: TRBJ2-1
D gene: TRBD1
V gene: TRBV6-5
CDR3 DNA: TGTGCCAGCAGCAACAGGGGCTCTCTCAACAATGAGCAGTTCTTC
CDR3 protein: CASSNRGSLNNEQFF

clone size: .
J gene: TRBJ1-1
D gene: .
V gene: TRBV20-1
CDR3 DNA: TGCAGTGTCCCAGGCATGGGTACTGAAGCTTTCTTT
CDR3 protein: CSVPGMGTEAFF

clone size: .
J gene: TRBJ2-1
D gene: .
V gene: TRBV27
CDR3 DNA: TGTGCCAGCAGTTACTCCGGGTGGTCCTACAATGGGCAGTTCTTC
CDR3 protein: CASSYSGWSYNGQFF

clone size: .
J gene: TRBJ1-2
D gene: TRBD1
V gene: TRBV6-6
CDR3 DNA: TGTGCCAGCAGTGAATTTAGACAGGGAGGCCATGGCTACACCTTC
CDR3 protein: CASSEFRQGGHGYTF

clone size: few
J gene: TRBJ1-1
D gene: .
V gene: TRBV6-6
CDR3 DNA: TGTGCCACCCTGAACACTGAAGCTTTCTTT
CDR3 protein: CATLNTEAFF

clone size: .
J gene: TRBJ1-6
D gene: .
V gene: TRBV6-5
CDR3 DNA: TGTGCCAGCAGTTACTCAGTTAATTCACCCCTCCACTTT
CDR3 protein: CASSYSVNSPLHF

clone size: once
J gene: TRBJ2-2
D gene: TRBD2
V gene: TRBV6-1
CDR3 DNA: TGTGCCAGCAAACTAGCGGGACCACCGAACACCGGGGAGCTGTTTTTT
CDR3 protein: CASKLAGPPNTGELFF

clone size: .
J gene: TRBJ1-2
D gene: .
V gene: TRBV6-5
CDR3 DNA: TGTGCCAGCAGTTACTCGAGGGATAGCTATGGCTACACCTTC
CDR3 protein: CASSYSRDSYGYTF

clone size: .
J gene: TRBJ2-1
D gene: TRBD1
V gene: TRBV6-5
CDR3 DNA: TGTGCCAGCAGCCATAGACAGGGGTTCTCCAATGAGCAGTTCTTC
CDR3 protein: CASSHRQGFSNEQFF

clone size: .
J gene: TRBJ1-1
D gene: .
V gene: TRBV12-3/TRBV12-4
CDR3 DNA: TGTGCCAGCAGTTTAGGAATAGGGAGGACTGAAGCTTTCTTT
CDR3 protein: CASSLGIGRTEAFF

clone size: .
J gene: TRBJ2-7
D gene: TRBD1
V gene: TRBV12-3/TRBV12-4
CDR3 DNA: TGTGCCAGCAGTACCGCGGACAGGGGTGCCTACGAGCAGTACTTC
CDR3 protein: CASSTADRGAYEQYF

clone size: .
J gene: TRBJ2-3
D gene: .
V gene: TRBV29-1
CDR3 DNA: TGCAGCGTCACCCGAGGAGGTGGCACAGATACGCAGTATTTT
CDR3 protein: CSVTRGGGTDTQYF

clone size: .
J gene: TRBJ1-2
D gene: .
V gene: TRBV29-1
CDR3 DNA: TGCAGCGTTGAAAAATCCCTCGGAGGCGGCTACACCTTC
CDR3 protein: CSVEKSLGGGYTF

clone size: .
J gene: TRBJ2-7
D gene: TRBD2
V gene: TRBV28
CDR3 DNA: TGTGCCAGCAGTTTAGCAGCGGGAGCCAACGAGCAGTACTTC
CDR3 protein: CASSLAAGANEQYF

clone size: .
J gene: TRBJ2-7
D gene: TRBD2
V gene: TRBV29-1
CDR3 DNA: TGCAGCGTTGATCGCAAGCGGGAGGGCCCTTTCGAGCAGTACTTC
CDR3 protein: CSVDRKREGPFEQYF

clone size: .
J gene: TRBJ2-4
D gene: TRBD1
V gene: TRBV2
CDR3 DNA: TGTGCCAGCAGTCCTGACAGGGTATTGGTAAAAAACATTCAGTACTTC
CDR3 protein: CASSPDRVLVKNIQYF